The T cell receptor beta chain under discussion was sequenced for a study of blood T cell repertoires in COVID-19. This clone was detected once. The CDR3 runs to 17 residues. The ends lost 5 bases at V and 3 bases at J; junction bases unmatched: 15. Germline CDR1 SEHNR, CDR2 FQNEAQ (reference sequence). TCRdb's copy holds only in-frame clones and misses some; the assay was immunoSEQ multiplex PCR. The sample gives approximately 220,000 clones, 87% of which show up once; 2.6% is in the top ten. The V and J genes are TRBV7-9 and TRBJ1-2; TRBD1 aligns across 7 bases. The TCR originated in a woman aged 25 to 45 with acute COVID-19. The sequencing input was PBMCs or T cells enriched from blood (not recorded which). The CDR3 region has the DNA TGTGCCAGCAGCCCCTGGAGAGGGGGCGCGGGTGACTATGGCTACACCTTC. It encodes CASSPWRGGAGDYGYTF.